These 30 T cell receptor beta chains share one sample of origin, sequenced in a study of T cell responses to AZD1222 COVID-19 vaccine. Some clones are missing from TCRdb's copy, which holds only in-frame ones; the method was immunoSEQ multiplex PCR. Of some 120,000 clones in the sample, 75% to 95% were seen once. The input for sequencing was peripheral blood, taken on day 0 of AZD1222 vaccination. These receptors all stem from an adult in good health.

This sequence joins TRBV9 and TRBJ1-3; the match to TRBD1 covers 9 bases. There are 16 residues in the CDR3. CDR1 is SGDLS and CDR2 is YYNGEE in the germline V gene. The ends lost 3 bases at V and 4 bases at J; junction bases unmatched: 8. The CDR3 DNA reads TGTGCCAGCAGCGCCATAGGACAGGGGTTGGGAAACACCATATATTTT. Its protein product is CASSAIGQGLGNTIYF. The variable domain in full, completed from reference TRBV9 and TRBJ1-3, reads DSGVTQTPKHLITATGQRVTLRCSPRSGDLSVYWYQQSLDQGLQFLIQYYNGEERAKGNILERFSAQQFPDLHSELNLSSLELGDSALYFCASSAIGQGLGNTIYFGEGSWLTVV.

The rearrangement uses TRBV6-1 and TRBJ1-4; weak D call: TRBD1 (5 bases). Trimming removed 1 base from V and 5 bases from J, with 14 bases in between. This CDR3 has 16 residues. Germline lookup yields CDR1 MNHNS and CDR2 SASEGT. The CDR3 here is CASSEEVGGVNEKLFF. As DNA, the CDR3 is TGTGCCAGCAGTGAAGAAGTGGGGGGGGTAAATGAAAAACTGTTTTTT.

The V gene is TRBV7-8, the J gene TRBJ2-5, with D uncertain. CDR3 size: 14 residues. Germline values: CDR1 SGHVS, CDR2 FQNEAQ. Trimming took off 1 base at V and 3 bases at J, with 9 bases between the two ends. This CDR3 reads CASSLVGRKETQYF. DNA of the CDR3: TGTGCCAGCAGCTTAGTAGGACGTAAAGAGACCCAGTACTTC.

The genes are TRBV4-2 and TRBJ2-1, with 9 bases lining up with TRBD2. Germline assignment: CDR1 LGHNA and CDR2 YNFKEQ. This CDR3 is 15 amino acids long. J was trimmed by 7 bases and V by 3 bases; bases with no gene match: 7. The CDR3 spells CASSHRDSGGNEQFF. In DNA, the CDR3 is TGTGCCAGCAGCCATAGGGACAGCGGGGGGAATGAGCAGTTCTTC.

The V gene is TRBV2, the J gene TRBJ2-7; perhaps TRBD1 as D (5 bases). V gave up 8 bases and J gave up 3 bases, with 20 bases separating them. There are 15 residues in the CDR3. Germline V gene lookup returns CDR1 SNHLY and CDR2 FYNNEI. The CDR3 bases are TGTGCCAGCGAAGAAGAGGTGGCAGGGAACTACGAGCAGTACTTC. Its protein product is CASEEEVAGNYEQYF.

This sequence joins TRBV29-1 and TRBJ1-6; possibly TRBD1 for D (5 bases). The CDR3 sequence is 12 residues long. Germline CDR1 and CDR2: SQVTM and ANQGSEA. V was shortened by 7 bases and J by 10 bases, with 14 bases between the two germline ends. The DNA for the CDR3 is TGCAGCGCGGGACTATCCAGGTCACCCCTCCACTTT. It yields the protein CSAGLSRSPLHF. Complete variable domain (other parts from reference TRBV29-1 and TRBJ1-6): SAVISQKPSRDICQRGTSLTIQCQVDSQVTMMFWYRQQPGQSLTLIATANQGSEATYESGFVIDKFPISRPNLTFSTLTVSNMSPEDSSIYLCSAGLSRSPLHFGNGTRLTVT.

The J gene is TRBJ2-7, the V gene TRBV9; unclear D gene. CDR1 is SGDLS and CDR2 is YYNGEE in the germline V gene. This CDR3 has 14 amino acids. V dropped 4 bases and J dropped 4 bases, with 15 bases sitting between them. The CDR3 region is CASSPELDRYEQYF. The CDR3 nucleotides are TGTGCCAGCAGCCCCGAACTGGATCGATACGAGCAGTACTTC.

The V call is TRBV3-1 (or the pseudogene TRBV3-2), the J call TRBJ2-5; D is tentatively TRBD1 or TRBD2 (5 bases each). CDR3 length: 13 amino acids. Germline CDR1 and CDR2: LGHDT and YNNKEL (reference sequence). The V and J ends lost 4 bases and 3 bases respectively, with 9 bases between them. CDR3 nucleotide sequence: TGTGCCAGCAGCCTACGGGGCGAAGAGACCCAGTACTTC. Its protein is CASSLRGEETQYF.

The genes are TRBV6-5 and TRBJ1-2, with D possibly being TRBD1 (5 bases). CDR1 and CDR2 (germline): MNHEY, SVGAGI. The CDR3 sequence is 13 residues long. CDR3 protein: CATGSQGPYGYTF. The CDR3 nucleotides read TGTGCAACTGGTAGTCAGGGCCCCTATGGCTACACCTTC.

This clone was seen just once. V and J are TRBV5-1 and TRBJ2-2, with 8 bases fitting TRBD1. Germline CDR1 is SGHRS and CDR2 is YFSETQ. The CDR3 is 14 residues long. The V gene end was trimmed by 9 bases and the J gene end by 2 bases; junction bases not matched to a gene: 6. CDR3 bases: TGCGCCACCAAAGGACAGGGTAACACCGGGGAGCTGTTTTTT. This gives the protein CATKGQGNTGELFF.

V usage is TRBV6-5 and J usage is TRBJ1-1, with D hard to call. This CDR3 contains 13 residues. Germline assignment: CDR1 MNHEY and CDR2 SVGAGI. The ends were cut back, 4 bases at V and 4 bases at J, with 10 bases in the middle. CDR3 coding DNA: TGTGCCAGCAGTTGGAGCATGGTCACTGAAGCTTTCTTT. Its translation: CASSWSMVTEAFF.

The chain links TRBV2 to TRBJ1-1; D not certain. The CDR3 runs to 14 residues. V gave up 5 bases and J gave up 4 bases, with 14 bases separating them. Germline V gives CDR1 SNHLY, CDR2 FYNNEI. DNA for the CDR3: TGTGCCAGCAGTACCCAAAAGTTCCCCACTGAAGCTTTCTTT. Translation: CASSTQKFPTEAFF.

This chain links TRBV3-1 (or the pseudogene TRBV3-2) with TRBJ1-2; D is unclear. Germline V gene lookup returns CDR1 LGHDT and CDR2 YNNKEL (reference sequence). Trimming removed 2 bases at V and 3 bases at J, with 7 bases between. CDR3 length equals 13 residues. CDR3: CASSQTVDYGYTF. The CDR3 DNA reads as TGTGCCAGCAGCCAAACGGTAGACTATGGCTACACCTTC.

The chain combines TRBV19 with TRBJ2-2; no clear D. The CDR3 contains 14 residues. V was shortened by 4 bases and J by 1 base, with 7 bases between the two germline ends. The germline CDR1 and CDR2 sequences are LNHDA and SQIVND (reference sequence). CDR3 region: CASSRAGNTGELFF. The CDR3 DNA is TGTGCCAGTAGTAGGGCAGGGAACACCGGGGAGCTGTTTTTT.

The chain recombines TRBV6-5 with TRBJ2-7; TRBD2 aligns across 9 bases. The V segment lost 10 bases and the J segment 3 bases; nucleotides outside the gene matches: 4. The germline V gene encodes CDR1 MNHEY and CDR2 SVGAGI. The CDR3 extends over 12 amino acids. The CDR3 here is CATLAGNYEQYF. The CDR3 DNA is TGTGCCACCCTAGCGGGGAACTACGAGCAGTACTTC.

The chain combines TRBV11-2 with TRBJ1-1; no clear D gene. V was cut by 5 bases and J by 0 bases, with 13 bases left in between. CDR1 SGHAT and CDR2 FQNNGV come from the germline V gene. This CDR3 is 15 amino acids long. The CDR3 DNA is TGTGCCAGCAGCAGAATCAAGGTTATGAACACTGAAGCTTTCTTT. Protein product: CASSRIKVMNTEAFF.

The chain is built from TRBV2 and TRBJ1-1; no firm D call. The CDR3 has 13 amino acids. The V end lost 7 bases, the J end lost 0 bases, and 9 bases lay between the germline ends. Looked up from germline, CDR1 is SNHLY and CDR2 is FYNNEI. This CDR3 reads CASKTVMNTEAFF. The CDR3 DNA is TGTGCCAGCAAAACAGTCATGAACACTGAAGCTTTCTTT.

V and J are TRBV24-1 and TRBJ2-7; the D gene is possibly TRBD2 (5 bases). Per germline, CDR1 KGHDR and CDR2 SFDVKD. The V and J ends lost 4 bases and 1 base respectively, with 16 bases between them. CDR3 length equals 16 residues. In DNA form, the CDR3 reads TGTGCCACCAGTGACCTCGACACGGACTCGTCCTACGAGCAGTACTTC. Translated: CATSDLDTDSSYEQYF.

The chain has TRBV27 and TRBJ1-2; D is ambiguous. The CDR3 covers 12 residues. Germline assignment: CDR1 MNHEY and CDR2 SMNVEV (reference sequence). V was shortened by 4 bases and J by 7 bases, with 10 bases between the two germline ends. CDR3: CASSSPLGGYTF. The CDR3 nucleotides read TGTGCCAGCAGTTCCCCCTTGGGTGGCTACACCTTC.

The CDR3 region has the DNA TGTGCCAGCAGCCTCAACAGGGGCCGAGAGACCCAGTACTTC. The encoded protein is CASSLNRGRETQYF. The rearrangement joins TRBV9 to TRBJ2-5; 7 bases map to TRBD1. CDR3 size: 14 residues. Germline lookup yields CDR1 SGDLS and CDR2 YYNGEE. V shed 4 bases and J 4 bases; nucleotides not matched to a gene: 7.

In the case of this clone: Other DNA sequences from this sample encode an identical CDR3 as well. The J gene is TRBJ1-4, the V gene TRBV18; D gene uncertain. The V gene's germline CDR1 is KGHSH and CDR2 LQKENI. This CDR3 contains 14 residues. The V end was cut by 2 bases, the J end by 0 bases, with 4 bases between. The DNA for the CDR3 is TGTGCCAGCTCACCAGGGGCAACTAATGAAAAACTGTTTTTT. It encodes CASSPGATNEKLFF.

This chain connects TRBV28 to TRBJ1-1, with D unclear. The CDR3 loop spans 15 amino acids. Trimming pared 8 bases from V and 1 base from J, leaving 17 bases between. Germline lookup yields CDR1 MDHEN and CDR2 SYDVKM. CDR3 coding DNA: TGTGCCAGCGTGTGGGCGGGGTGGGGGAACACTGAAGCTTTCTTT. Its protein is CASVWAGWGNTEAFF.

The rearrangement uses TRBV2 and TRBJ2-2, with 8 bases identical to TRBD1. Germline V gene sequence: CDR1 SNHLY, CDR2 FYNNEI. The CDR3 is 13 residues long. V lost 9 bases and J lost 6; bases outside the gene matches: 6. CDR3 bases: TGTGCCAGTGTACCAGGGGGCTCCGGGGAGCTGTTTTTT. It specifies CASVPGGSGELFF.

This chain uses TRBV2 with TRBJ1-2, with D tentatively TRBD1 (5 bases). The CDR3 covers 13 residues. In germline, CDR1 is SNHLY, CDR2 FYNNEI. The V gene lost 7 bases and the J gene lost 4 bases, with 13 bases spanning the gap. The CDR3 region is CASMGRGPYGYTF. CDR3 nucleotides: TGTGCCAGCATGGGGCGGGGTCCCTATGGCTACACCTTC.

The chain combines TRBV5-1 with TRBJ2-2; possibly TRBD2 for D (5 bases). The CDR3 has 12 amino acids. V gave up 6 bases and J gave up 9 bases, with 12 bases separating them. The germline V gene encodes CDR1 SGHRS and CDR2 YFSETQ. Written as DNA, the CDR3 is TGCGCCAGCAACCTCCCCGGGAGGGAGCTGTTTTTT. The encoded protein is CASNLPGRELFF.

The chain joins TRBV30 to TRBJ1-6; 8 bases match TRBD1. Per germline, CDR1 GTSNPN and CDR2 SVGIG (reference sequence). The CDR3 loop spans 15 amino acids. V shed 3 bases and J 9 bases; nucleotides not matched to a gene: 10. This CDR3 reads CAWRGDRGPVSPLHF. In DNA, the CDR3 is TGTGCCTGGAGAGGAGACAGGGGCCCTGTTTCACCCCTCCACTTT.

The table lists this clone with a few counts. CDR3 bases: TGTGCCAGTAGCCTGGACATCCAGCTATATCAGCCCCAGCATTTT. It yields the protein CASSLDIQLYQPQHF. The genes are TRBV19 and TRBJ1-5; a possible D gene is TRBD1 (5 bases). The length of the CDR3 is 15 residues. V gave up 6 bases and J gave up 5 bases, with 17 bases separating them. Germline CDR1 reads LNHDA; CDR2 reads SQIVND (reference sequence).

This clone was counted ten times or more. This sequence joins TRBV6-4 and TRBJ2-1, with 9 nucleotides matching TRBD1. This CDR3 is 15 amino acids long. Germline V gene data show CDR1 as MRHNA and CDR2 as SNTAGT. After removal of 0 bases from V and 3 bases from J, the junction contained 0 bases not matched to a gene. Here the CDR3 reads CASSDSTGGYNEQFF. The CDR3 DNA reads as TGTGCCAGCAGTGACTCGACAGGGGGCTACAATGAGCAGTTCTTC.

The J gene is TRBJ1-1, the V gene TRBV29-1; D might be TRBD1 (5 bases). V was clipped by 6 bases and J by 3 bases, with 17 bases between them. CDR1 is SQVTM, CDR2 ANQGSEA, per germline. The CDR3 totals 14 residues. The CDR3 DNA reads as TGCAGCGTCCTACAGGTGTATACCGACACTGAAGCTTTCTTT. Its protein is CSVLQVYTDTEAFF. The full variable domain, in which reference TRBV29-1 and TRBJ1-1 provide the parts outside the CDR3, is SAVISQKPSRDICQRGTSLTIQCQVDSQVTMMFWYRQQPGQSLTLIATANQGSEATYESGFVIDKFPISRPNLTFSTLTVSNMSPEDSSIYLCSVLQVYTDTEAFFGQGTRLTVV.

The genes are TRBV28 and TRBJ1-5, with D possibly being TRBD1 (6 bases). Germline V gene lookup returns CDR1 MDHEN and CDR2 SYDVKM. The CDR3 is 14 amino acids. Trimming cost V 6 bases and J 4 bases, with 13 bases left between them. The CDR3, as DNA: TGTGCCAGCAGCCTGACAGGACCGAATCAGCCCCAGCATTTT. This gives the protein CASSLTGPNQPQHF.